The T cell receptor (beta chain) described here comes from a study of cytomegalovirus exposure and HLA in healthy donors. Findings and caveats of the study: In a later analysis, across HLA loci, associated TCR counts were highest for DRB1, lowest for HLA-C.

Per the germline V gene, CDR1 is MNHEY and CDR2 is SMNVEV (reference sequence). The CDR3 has 19 amino acids. V was clipped by 7 bases and J by 0 bases, with 25 bases between them. PCR amplification relied on 60 Vbeta primers (plus 13 Jbeta primers). Some clones are missing from TCRdb's copy, which holds only in-frame ones; the method was immunoSEQ multiplex PCR. The table includes about 160,000 clones, approximately 81% detected once. With regard to this clone: Its antigen is still unknown.

The chain couples TRBV27 to TRBJ2-1; perhaps TRBD2 as D (7 bases). Material: PBMCs. This TCR was sampled from a woman in her 30s in good health and CMV-seropositive. The DNA for the CDR3 is TGTGCCAGCACGAGGTGGGGGGGGGCACCACTAGGCTCCTACAATGAGCAGTTCTTC. Encoded protein: CASTRWGGAPLGSYNEQFF.